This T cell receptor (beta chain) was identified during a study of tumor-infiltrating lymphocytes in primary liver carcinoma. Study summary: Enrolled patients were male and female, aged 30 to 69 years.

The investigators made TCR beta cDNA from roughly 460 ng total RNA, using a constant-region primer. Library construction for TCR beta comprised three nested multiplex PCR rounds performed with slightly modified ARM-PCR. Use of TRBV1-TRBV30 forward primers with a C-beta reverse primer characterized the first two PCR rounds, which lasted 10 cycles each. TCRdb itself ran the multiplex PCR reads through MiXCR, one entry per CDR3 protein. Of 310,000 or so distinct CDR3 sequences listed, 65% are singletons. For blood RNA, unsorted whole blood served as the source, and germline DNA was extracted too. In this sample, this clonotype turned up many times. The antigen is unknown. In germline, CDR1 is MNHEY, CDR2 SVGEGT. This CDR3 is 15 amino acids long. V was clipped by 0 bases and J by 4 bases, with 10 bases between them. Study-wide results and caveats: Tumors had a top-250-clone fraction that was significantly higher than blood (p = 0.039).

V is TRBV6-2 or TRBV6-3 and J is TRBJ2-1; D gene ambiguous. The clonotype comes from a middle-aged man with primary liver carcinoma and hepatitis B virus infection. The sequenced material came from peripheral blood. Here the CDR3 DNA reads TGTGCCAGCAGTTACTCGAGATTTAGGTACAATGAGCAGTTCTTC. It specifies CASSYSRFRYNEQFF.